One TCR beta chain is described in this entry. The CDR3 has 16 amino acids. Trimming removed 4 bases from V and 4 bases from J, with 19 bases in between. Germline V gene lookup returns CDR1 SGHTA and CDR2 FQGTGA. These data originate in a study of shared clonotypes between healthy human individuals. Produced via immunoSEQ multiplex PCR; TCRdb's table is partial and in-frame only. Of about 560,000 clones listed, around 81% are singletons. This chain joins TRBV7-3 and TRBJ1-2; possibly TRBD1 for D (5 bases). Sequencing was done on a sample of PBMCs. This clonotype was sampled from a woman aged 40 to 50 in good health. Some clones in this sample may be carry-over from other donors' samples. CDR3 residues: CASSSSGEAGGYGYTF. The CDR3 region has the DNA TGTGCCAGCAGCTCCTCTGGAGAGGCCGGGGGCTATGGCTACACCTTC.